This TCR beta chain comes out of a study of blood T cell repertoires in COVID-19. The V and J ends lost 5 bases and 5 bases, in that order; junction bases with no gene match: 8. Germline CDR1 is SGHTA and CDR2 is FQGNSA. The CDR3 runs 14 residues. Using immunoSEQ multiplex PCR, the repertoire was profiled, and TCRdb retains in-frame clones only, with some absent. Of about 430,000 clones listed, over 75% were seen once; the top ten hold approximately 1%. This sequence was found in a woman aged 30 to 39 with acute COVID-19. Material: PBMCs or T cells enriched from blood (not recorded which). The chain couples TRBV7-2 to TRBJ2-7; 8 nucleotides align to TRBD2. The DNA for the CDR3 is TGTGCCAGCAGCCTCCTTCGGGGGGGCAACGAGCAGTACTTC. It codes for CASSLLRGGNEQYF.